These 9 T cell receptor beta chains were all obtained from the same sample, sequenced in a study of T cell clonality in common variable immunodeficiency. The protocol was immunoSEQ multiplex PCR, while the TCRdb copy is restricted to in-frame clones and leaves out a portion. The sample shows 35,000 or so clones, no singletons; the ten largest hold 2.5% to 3.5%. The specimen sequenced was peripheral blood mononuclear cells. Every receptor here comes from a person aged 18 to 75 in good health.

This clone was recorded many times. The read gets to within 3 residues of the CDR3 end, and the germline J gene fills in the rest. This chain connects TRBV11-2 to TRBJ1-3; TRBD1 agrees at 10 bases. Germline V gene sequence: CDR1 SGHAT, CDR2 FQNNGV. Trimming took 5 bases from V and 6 from J; bases not matched to a gene: 4. This CDR3 comprises 14 residues. The CDR3 is CASSPGTGVNTIYF. The covered CDR3 bases are TGTGCCAGCAGCCCCGGGACAGGGGTAAACACC.

This clone showed up just a few times. With the read ending 3 residues before the CDR3 end, the germline J gene is used to fill in that end. The chain has TRBV25-1 and TRBJ2-7, with TRBD1 matching 10 bases. Looked up from germline, CDR1 is MGHDK and CDR2 is SYGVNS. The CDR3 is made up of 15 amino acids. Trimming at V came to 5 bases and at J to 4 bases, leaving 8 bases not matched to a gene. Here the CDR3 reads CASSSQDRGLYEQYF. Partial CDR3 DNA: TGTGCCAGCAGTTCCCAAGACAGGGGGCTATACGAG.

This clone has at least ten counts. The missing CDR3 end, 3 residues past where the read stops, is filled in from the germline J gene. The chain recombines TRBV20-1 with TRBJ2-3; perhaps TRBD1 as D (5 bases). Per germline, CDR1 DFQATT and CDR2 SNEGSKA (reference sequence). V dropped 0 bases and J dropped 0 bases, with 13 bases sitting between them. The CDR3 consists of 16 residues. The CDR3 DNA, read in part, is TGCAGTGCTAGAGATGGTAGACAGTCTAGCACAGATACG. The encoded protein is CSARDGRQSSTDT. The full-length CDR3 reads as CSARDGRQSSTDTQYF.

This clone was seen repeatedly, ten times or more. The read halts 3 residues ahead of the CDR3 end, with the missing end drawn from the germline J gene. V and J are TRBV4-1 and TRBJ1-1; D not resolved. Germline CDR1 and CDR2: MGHRA and YSYEKL. Trimming shortened V by 1 base and J by 0 bases, and 9 bases separated the two germline ends. This CDR3 spans 15 amino acids. The CDR3 DNA, read in part, is TGCGCCAGCAGCCAAGTTTCTAACTTGAACACTGAA. Its protein is CASSQVSNLNTE. The full-length CDR3 reads as CASSQVSNLNTEAFF.

This clone was picked up many times. The CDR3 end is not reached by the read, which stops 3 residues before it; the germline J gene fills it in. The rearrangement joins TRBV11-2 to TRBJ2-7; tentative D call: TRBD2 (7 bases). The germline gives CDR1 SGHAT, CDR2 FQNNGV. V was clipped by 4 bases and J by 4 bases, with 14 bases between them. The CDR3 loop spans 14 amino acids. The chain's CDR3 is CASSSLGRGYEQYF. The CDR3 bases that were read are TGTGCCAGCAGCTCCCTGGGGAGGGGGTACGAG.

The sample holds many counts of this clone. The CDR3 end falls 3 residues outside the read, so it is completed with the germline J gene. The rearrangement joins TRBV19 to TRBJ2-5; a possible D gene is TRBD2 (6 bases). Germline lookup yields CDR1 LNHDA and CDR2 SQIVND (reference sequence). The ends were cut back, 6 bases at V and 5 bases at J, with 13 bases in the middle. The CDR3 runs to 13 residues. CDR3 bases read: TGTGCCAGTAGCCCGACTAGAGTGGAGACC. The encoded protein is CASSPTRVET. In full, the CDR3 reads CASSPTRVETQYF.

In its sample, this clone was seen many times. Coverage ceases 3 residues before the CDR3 finishes, and the germline J gene fills in the end. The gene calls are TRBV7-9 and TRBJ2-5, with TRBD2 as a possible D gene (6 bases). This CDR3 has 15 amino acids. Germline CDR1 SEHNR, CDR2 FQNEAQ (reference sequence). Trimming removed 5 bases at V and 1 base at J, with 14 bases between. The sequenced part of the CDR3 DNA is TGTGCCAGCAGCCCCCGCGGGACTGTCCAAGAGACC. It encodes CASSPRGTVQET. In full, the CDR3 reads CASSPRGTVQETQYF.

This clone appeared many times. The sequenced fragment ends 3 residues before the CDR3 boundary, so the rest is inferred from the germline J gene. The chain employs TRBV20-1 and TRBJ1-1; D is possibly TRBD1 (5 bases). CDR3 length equals 12 residues. Germline-derived CDR1 and CDR2 are DFQATT and SNEGSKA (reference sequence). This CDR3 reads CRGTGGDTEAFF. CDR3 DNA (partial): TGCAGGGGCACGGGGGGGGACACTGAA.

This clone was counted many times. The missing CDR3 end, 3 residues past where the read stops, is filled in from the germline J gene. V and J are TRBV10-3 and TRBJ2-3; 7 bases agree with TRBD2. Germline V gene sequence: CDR1 ENHRY, CDR2 SYGVKD. V dropped 6 bases and J dropped 3; count of bases not matched to a gene: 6. The CDR3 loop spans 14 amino acids. The CDR3 loop is CAISDGLGTDTQYF. The sequenced CDR3 bases are TGTGCCATCAGCGACGGACTAGGGACAGATACG.